This TCR beta chain was retrieved from a study of cytomegalovirus exposure and HLA in healthy donors. Study results and caveats: A link between a missense DCLRE1C variant and TCR beta V- and J-gene trimming emerged from a later analysis.

The germline V and J ends were trimmed by 5 bases and 0 bases, with 17 bases remaining between them. The germline CDR1 and CDR2 sequences are MDHEN and SYDVKM. This CDR3 is 17 amino acids long. With respect to this clone: Its target is unknown.

The PCR contained 60 Vbeta and 13 Jbeta primers. This table comes from immunoSEQ multiplex PCR, and its TCRdb copy is limited to in-frame clones, with some not included. The table includes under 200,000 clones, approximately 84% detected once. The J gene is TRBJ2-4, the V gene TRBV28, with D perhaps matching TRBD1 (6 bases). What was sequenced was PBMCs. This receptor was identified in a man in his fifties or sixties in good health and CMV-seronegative. CDR3 sequence (DNA): TGTGCCAGCAGTCTTCCCCGGGACAACTTAGCCAAAAACATTCAGTACTTC. This encodes CASSLPRDNLAKNIQYF.